One T cell receptor (beta chain) is described in this entry. Antigen specificity is unknown. Primers for the PCR totalled 60 Vbeta and 13 Jbeta. The assay was immunoSEQ multiplex PCR, and TCRdb's table has in-frame clones only and misses some. Among some 110,000 clones listed, approximately 79% were seen once. Between the trimmed V and J ends, which lost 4 bases and 0 bases, there was a span of 15 bases. Germline lookup yields CDR1 MNHEY and CDR2 SMNVEV (reference sequence). The CDR3 sequence is 16 residues long. The data derive from a study of cytomegalovirus exposure and HLA in healthy donors. Study-level points and caveats: Sequencing had likely introduced a cluster of highly shared sequence variants as an artifact. In vitro assays verified that a few CMV-associated chains recognized CMV antigens specifically. Roughly uniform depth of sequencing across donors was assumed in presence/absence analyses.

This chain joins TRBV27 and TRBJ1-1; tentative D call: TRBD1 (5 bases). Sequenced sample: PBMCs. The clonotype comes from a man aged 60 to 75 in good health and CMV-seronegative. CDR3 loop: CASSSNPGRMNTEAFF. CDR3 DNA sequence: TGTGCCAGCAGTTCGAACCCAGGGCGGATGAACACTGAAGCTTTCTTT.